This T cell receptor beta chain was documented in a study of blood T cell repertoires in COVID-19. For the study at large: Spain, Italy and the United States supplied samples that represented acute and convalescent COVID-19. PBMCs, B-cell-depleted T cells, or T cells provided the cDNA or gDNA that made up the material.

Germline V lookup: CDR1 SGHTA, CDR2 FQGTGA. V gave up 5 bases and J gave up 2 bases; unmatched junction bases: 6. CDR3 length equals 15 residues. Per the authors' pipeline: By means of reference gene primer amplification, nucleated cell counts were estimated. The table came from immunoSEQ multiplex PCR; TCRdb's copy has only in-frame clones and leaves some out. The D gene and trimming were derived from the DNA, and the V and J assignments and clone size from that table. This table has around 450,000 clones, 80% to 90% appearing once. The receptor's source is a woman aged 30 to 39 with acute or convalescent COVID-19. The sample comprised peripheral blood. The rearrangement links TRBV7-3 to TRBJ2-3, with 8 bases identical to TRBD2. The CDR3 DNA reads TGTGCCAGCAGCCCCGGGGGGGGGCCCACAGATACGCAGTATTTT. As protein: CASSPGGGPTDTQYF.